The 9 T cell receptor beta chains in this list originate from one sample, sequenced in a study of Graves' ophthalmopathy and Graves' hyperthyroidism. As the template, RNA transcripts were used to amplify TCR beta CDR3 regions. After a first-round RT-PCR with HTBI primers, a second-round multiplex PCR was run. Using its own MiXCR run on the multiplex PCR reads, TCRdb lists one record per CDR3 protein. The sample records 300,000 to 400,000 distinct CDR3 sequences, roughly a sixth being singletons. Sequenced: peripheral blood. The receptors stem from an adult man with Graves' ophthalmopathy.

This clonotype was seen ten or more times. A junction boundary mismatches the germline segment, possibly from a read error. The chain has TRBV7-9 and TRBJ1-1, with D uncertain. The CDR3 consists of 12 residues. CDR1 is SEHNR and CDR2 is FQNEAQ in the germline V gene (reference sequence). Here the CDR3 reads CASSPQNGLWGF. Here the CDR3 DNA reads TGTGCCAGCAGCCCCCAGAACGGCCTTTGGGGCTTT.

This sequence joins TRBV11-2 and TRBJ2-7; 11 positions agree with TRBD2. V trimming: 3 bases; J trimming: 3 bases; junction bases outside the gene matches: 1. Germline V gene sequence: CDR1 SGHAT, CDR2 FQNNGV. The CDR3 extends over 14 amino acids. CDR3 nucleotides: TGTGCCAGCAGCTTGACTAGCGGGGTCTACGAGCAGTACTTC. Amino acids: CASSLTSGVYEQYF.

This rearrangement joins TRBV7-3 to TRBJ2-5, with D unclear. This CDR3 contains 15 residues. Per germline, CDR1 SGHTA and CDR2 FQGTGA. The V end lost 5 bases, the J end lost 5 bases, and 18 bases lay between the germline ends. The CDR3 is CASSIGVGMGETQYF. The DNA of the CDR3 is TGTGCCAGCAGCATAGGTGTGGGGATGGGCGAGACCCAGTACTTC.

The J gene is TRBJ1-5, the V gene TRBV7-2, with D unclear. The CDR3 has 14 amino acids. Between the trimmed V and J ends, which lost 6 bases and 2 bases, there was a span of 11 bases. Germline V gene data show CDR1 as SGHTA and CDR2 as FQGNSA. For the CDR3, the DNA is TGTGCCAGCAGTGGGTCGGAGGGCAATCAGCCCCAGCATTTT. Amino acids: CASSGSEGNQPQHF.

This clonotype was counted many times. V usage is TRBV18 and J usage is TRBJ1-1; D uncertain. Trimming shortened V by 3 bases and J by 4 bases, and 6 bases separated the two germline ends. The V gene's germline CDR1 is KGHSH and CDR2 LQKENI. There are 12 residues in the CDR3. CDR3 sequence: CASSPAVTEAFF. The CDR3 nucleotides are TGTGCCAGCTCACCCGCGGTCACTGAAGCTTTCTTT.

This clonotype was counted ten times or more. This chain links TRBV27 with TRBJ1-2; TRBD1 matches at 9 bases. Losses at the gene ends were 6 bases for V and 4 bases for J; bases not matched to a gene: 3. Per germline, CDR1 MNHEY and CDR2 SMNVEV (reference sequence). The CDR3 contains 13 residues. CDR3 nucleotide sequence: TGTGCCAGCAGGAAGACAGGGGGCTATGGCTACACCTTC. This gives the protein CASRKTGGYGYTF.

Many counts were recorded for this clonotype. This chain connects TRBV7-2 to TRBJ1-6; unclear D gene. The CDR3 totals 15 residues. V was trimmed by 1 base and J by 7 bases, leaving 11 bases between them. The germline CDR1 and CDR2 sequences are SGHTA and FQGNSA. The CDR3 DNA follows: TGTGCCAGCAGCTTAGACAGAAACAGCAATTCACCCCTCCACTTT. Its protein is CASSLDRNSNSPLHF.

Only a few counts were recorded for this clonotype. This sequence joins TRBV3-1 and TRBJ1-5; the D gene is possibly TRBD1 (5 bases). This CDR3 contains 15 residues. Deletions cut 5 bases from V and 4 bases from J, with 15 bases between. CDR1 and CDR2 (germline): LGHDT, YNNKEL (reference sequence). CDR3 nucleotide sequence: TGTGCCAGCAGCGCTCGTGTAGGGGTAAATCAGCCCCAGCATTTT. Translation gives CASSARVGVNQPQHF.

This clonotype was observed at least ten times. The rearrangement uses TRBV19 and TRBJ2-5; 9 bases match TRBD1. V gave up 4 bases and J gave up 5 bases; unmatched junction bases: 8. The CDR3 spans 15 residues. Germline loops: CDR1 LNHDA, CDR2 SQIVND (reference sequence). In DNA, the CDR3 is TGTGCCAGTAGTAGAGGGACAGGGCCGGCGGAGACCCAGTACTTC. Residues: CASSRGTGPAETQYF.